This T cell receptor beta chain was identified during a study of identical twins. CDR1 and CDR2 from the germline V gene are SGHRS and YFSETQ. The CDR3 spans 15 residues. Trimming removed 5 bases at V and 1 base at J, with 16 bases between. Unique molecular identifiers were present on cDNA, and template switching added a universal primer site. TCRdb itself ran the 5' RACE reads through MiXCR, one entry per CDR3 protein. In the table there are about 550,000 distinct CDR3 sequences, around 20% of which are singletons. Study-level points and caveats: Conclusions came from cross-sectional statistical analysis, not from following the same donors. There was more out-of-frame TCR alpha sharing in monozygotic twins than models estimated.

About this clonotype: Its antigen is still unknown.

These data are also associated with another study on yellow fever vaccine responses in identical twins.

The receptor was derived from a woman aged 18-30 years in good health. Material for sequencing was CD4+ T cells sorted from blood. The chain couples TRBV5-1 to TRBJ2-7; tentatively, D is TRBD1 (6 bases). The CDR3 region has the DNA TGCGCCAGCAGGACCTGGGCAGGGGCGTCCTACGAGCAGTACTTC. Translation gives CASRTWAGASYEQYF.